This is a list of T cell receptor beta chains from one sample in a study of blood T cell repertoires in COVID-19. Sequenced by immunoSEQ multiplex PCR; TCRdb stores in-frame clones only, minus some. The sample shows about 440,000 clones, about 87% of them seen only once. Sequencing input: peripheral blood. Receptors originate from a woman in her forties or fifties with COVID-19, enrolled during active disease. CDR3s include the opening cysteine and the closing phenylalanine or tryptophan. A D gene is named only where the DNA matches it firmly. Size is stated for part of the rows, as once, few or many counts, or as a class when the clone is expanded.

v_call: TRBV5-1
clone_size: -
d_call: TRBD1
j_call: TRBJ1-2
cdr3_nt: TGCGCCAGCAGCTTAGACAGGGGCTCCCATGGCTACACCTTC
cdr3_aa: CASSLDRGSHGYTF

v_call: TRBV19
clone_size: -
d_call: -
j_call: TRBJ2-3
cdr3_nt: TGTGCCAGTAGTATTGGCAGAGGCCCCACAGATACGCAGTATTTT
cdr3_aa: CASSIGRGPTDTQYF

v_call: TRBV5-1
clone_size: -
d_call: -
j_call: TRBJ1-6
cdr3_nt: TGCGCCAGCAGCTCGGGGGTCGAGCGGACACCCCTCCACTTT
cdr3_aa: CASSSGVERTPLHF

v_call: TRBV2
clone_size: -
d_call: TRBD1
j_call: TRBJ1-1
cdr3_nt: TGTGCCAGCAGTCCTGACAGGGTGGAGAACACTGAAGCTTTCTTT
cdr3_aa: CASSPDRVENTEAFF

v_call: TRBV6-5
clone_size: -
d_call: -
j_call: TRBJ1-2
cdr3_nt: TGTGCCAGCAGCCCCTCTTCAGGGAGGGGCTACACCTTC
cdr3_aa: CASSPSSGRGYTF

v_call: TRBV9
clone_size: few
d_call: -
j_call: TRBJ2-7
cdr3_nt: TGTGCCAGCAGCGTATATGACACGACCTACGAGCAGTACTTC
cdr3_aa: CASSVYDTTYEQYF

v_call: TRBV5-1
clone_size: -
d_call: -
j_call: TRBJ2-7
cdr3_nt: TGCGCCAGCAGCTCACAGTCCGACACACAAAAGTACTTC
cdr3_aa: CASSSQSDTQKYF

v_call: TRBV5-1
clone_size: -
d_call: TRBD1
j_call: TRBJ1-3
cdr3_nt: TGCGCCAGCAGCTCTTGGACAGGGGACAACACCATATATTTT
cdr3_aa: CASSSWTGDNTIYF

v_call: TRBV19
clone_size: -
d_call: -
j_call: TRBJ2-7
cdr3_nt: TGTGCCAGTAGTATGTCCCAGGGTCCCTTTTCCTACGAGCAGTACTTC
cdr3_aa: CASSMSQGPFSYEQYF

v_call: TRBV28
clone_size: -
d_call: -
j_call: TRBJ1-1
cdr3_nt: TGTGCCAGCAGTCATCCGCCCCGTCGGGGAACTGAAGCTTTCTTT
cdr3_aa: CASSHPPRRGTEAFF

v_call: TRBV19
clone_size: -
d_call: TRBD1
j_call: TRBJ1-1
cdr3_nt: TGTGCCAGTAGTATAGGGGGGGACAGGGCGAACACTGAAGCTTTCTTT
cdr3_aa: CASSIGGDRANTEAFF

v_call: TRBV5-4
clone_size: once
d_call: TRBD1
j_call: TRBJ1-3
cdr3_nt: TGTGCCAGCAGCCCTGACAGGGGGGTCTCTGGAAACACCATATATTTT
cdr3_aa: CASSPDRGVSGNTIYF

v_call: TRBV7-9
clone_size: -
d_call: TRBD2
j_call: TRBJ2-5
cdr3_nt: TGTGCCAGCAGCCCCGCTAGCGGGGGGGCAGGCGAGACCCAGTACTTC
cdr3_aa: CASSPASGGAGETQYF

v_call: TRBV11-2
clone_size: -
d_call: -
j_call: TRBJ1-4
cdr3_nt: TGTGCCAGCAGCTCAAAAGTCAACGGGAATGAAAAACTGTTTTTT
cdr3_aa: CASSSKVNGNEKLFF

v_call: TRBV19
clone_size: -
d_call: -
j_call: TRBJ1-6
cdr3_nt: TGTGCCAGTAGTCCACAGGACTCCTATAATTCACCCCTCCACTTT
cdr3_aa: CASSPQDSYNSPLHF

v_call: TRBV6-5
clone_size: -
d_call: -
j_call: TRBJ1-2
cdr3_nt: TGTGCCAGCAGCTCTAGCTATGGCTACACCTTC
cdr3_aa: CASSSSYGYTF

v_call: TRBV4-1
clone_size: -
d_call: -
j_call: TRBJ1-1
cdr3_nt: TGCGCCAGCAGCCAATTATACGGGCCGGCGGGGTCTGAAGCTTTCTTT
cdr3_aa: CASSQLYGPAGSEAFF

v_call: TRBV6-5
clone_size: -
d_call: -
j_call: TRBJ1-2
cdr3_nt: TGTGCCAGCAAACAGACAGCGTCCTCAAACTATGGCTACACCTTC
cdr3_aa: CASKQTASSNYGYTF

v_call: TRBV2
clone_size: -
d_call: -
j_call: TRBJ2-3
cdr3_nt: TGTGCCAGCAGCGCGGGACCCGGTACGGATACGCAGTATTTT
cdr3_aa: CASSAGPGTDTQYF

v_call: TRBV10-1
clone_size: -
d_call: TRBD2
j_call: TRBJ2-7
cdr3_nt: TGCGCCAGCAGTGACCAGGGAGGGGAGCAGTACTTC
cdr3_aa: CASSDQGGEQYF

v_call: TRBV7-3
clone_size: -
d_call: TRBD2
j_call: TRBJ2-7
cdr3_nt: TGTGCCAGCATCCTTGGCGGGTGTTGCGGGGGTAGCTCCTACGAGCAGTACTTC
cdr3_aa: CASILGGCCGGSSYEQYF

v_call: TRBV6-1
clone_size: -
d_call: -
j_call: TRBJ2-7
cdr3_nt: TGTGCCAGCAGTGAAATCGGGGAAAACTCCTACGAGCAGTACTTC
cdr3_aa: CASSEIGENSYEQYF

v_call: TRBV9
clone_size: -
d_call: TRBD1
j_call: TRBJ2-1
cdr3_nt: TGTGCCAGCAGCGTGGACAGGGACAATGAGCAGTTCTTC
cdr3_aa: CASSVDRDNEQFF

v_call: TRBV5-1
clone_size: -
d_call: TRBD1
j_call: TRBJ2-7
cdr3_nt: TGCGCCAGCAGCAGGGGGTCGGGACAGGCCTACGAGCAGTACTTC
cdr3_aa: CASSRGSGQAYEQYF

v_call: TRBV19
clone_size: -
d_call: TRBD1
j_call: TRBJ1-5
cdr3_nt: TGTGCCAGTAGTACCGGATATGACAGGGGTAATCAGCCCCAGCATTTT
cdr3_aa: CASSTGYDRGNQPQHF

v_call: TRBV29-1
clone_size: -
d_call: -
j_call: TRBJ1-2
cdr3_nt: TGCAGCGTTGTGGACCCCGGGAGCTGGAGTAACTATGGCTACACCTTC
cdr3_aa: CSVVDPGSWSNYGYTF